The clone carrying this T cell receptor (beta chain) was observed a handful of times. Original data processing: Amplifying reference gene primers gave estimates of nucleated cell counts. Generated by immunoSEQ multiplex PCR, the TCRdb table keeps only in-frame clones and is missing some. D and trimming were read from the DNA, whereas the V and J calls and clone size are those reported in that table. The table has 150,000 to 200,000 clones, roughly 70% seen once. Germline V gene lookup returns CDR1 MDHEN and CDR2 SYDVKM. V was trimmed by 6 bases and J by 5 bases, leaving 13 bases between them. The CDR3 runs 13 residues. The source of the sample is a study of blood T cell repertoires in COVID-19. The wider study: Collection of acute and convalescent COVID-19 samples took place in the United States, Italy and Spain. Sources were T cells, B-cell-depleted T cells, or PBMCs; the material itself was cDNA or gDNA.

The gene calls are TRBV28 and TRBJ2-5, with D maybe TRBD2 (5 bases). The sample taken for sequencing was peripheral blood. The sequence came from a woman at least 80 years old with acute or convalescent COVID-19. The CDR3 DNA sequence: TGTGCCAGCAGCTATCGAGGGTATGAGACCCAGTACTTC. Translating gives CASSYRGYETQYF.